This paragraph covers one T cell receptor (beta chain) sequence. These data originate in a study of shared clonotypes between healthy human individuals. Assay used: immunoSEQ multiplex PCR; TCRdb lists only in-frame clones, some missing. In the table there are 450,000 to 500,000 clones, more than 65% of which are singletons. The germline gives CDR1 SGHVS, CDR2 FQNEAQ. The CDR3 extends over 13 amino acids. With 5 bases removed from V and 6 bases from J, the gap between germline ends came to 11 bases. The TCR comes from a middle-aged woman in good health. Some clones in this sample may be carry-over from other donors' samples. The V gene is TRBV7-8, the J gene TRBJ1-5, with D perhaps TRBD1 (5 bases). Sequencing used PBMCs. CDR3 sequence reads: CASSGGTRQPQHF. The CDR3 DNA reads TGTGCCAGCAGCGGCGGGACGCGTCAGCCCCAGCATTTT.